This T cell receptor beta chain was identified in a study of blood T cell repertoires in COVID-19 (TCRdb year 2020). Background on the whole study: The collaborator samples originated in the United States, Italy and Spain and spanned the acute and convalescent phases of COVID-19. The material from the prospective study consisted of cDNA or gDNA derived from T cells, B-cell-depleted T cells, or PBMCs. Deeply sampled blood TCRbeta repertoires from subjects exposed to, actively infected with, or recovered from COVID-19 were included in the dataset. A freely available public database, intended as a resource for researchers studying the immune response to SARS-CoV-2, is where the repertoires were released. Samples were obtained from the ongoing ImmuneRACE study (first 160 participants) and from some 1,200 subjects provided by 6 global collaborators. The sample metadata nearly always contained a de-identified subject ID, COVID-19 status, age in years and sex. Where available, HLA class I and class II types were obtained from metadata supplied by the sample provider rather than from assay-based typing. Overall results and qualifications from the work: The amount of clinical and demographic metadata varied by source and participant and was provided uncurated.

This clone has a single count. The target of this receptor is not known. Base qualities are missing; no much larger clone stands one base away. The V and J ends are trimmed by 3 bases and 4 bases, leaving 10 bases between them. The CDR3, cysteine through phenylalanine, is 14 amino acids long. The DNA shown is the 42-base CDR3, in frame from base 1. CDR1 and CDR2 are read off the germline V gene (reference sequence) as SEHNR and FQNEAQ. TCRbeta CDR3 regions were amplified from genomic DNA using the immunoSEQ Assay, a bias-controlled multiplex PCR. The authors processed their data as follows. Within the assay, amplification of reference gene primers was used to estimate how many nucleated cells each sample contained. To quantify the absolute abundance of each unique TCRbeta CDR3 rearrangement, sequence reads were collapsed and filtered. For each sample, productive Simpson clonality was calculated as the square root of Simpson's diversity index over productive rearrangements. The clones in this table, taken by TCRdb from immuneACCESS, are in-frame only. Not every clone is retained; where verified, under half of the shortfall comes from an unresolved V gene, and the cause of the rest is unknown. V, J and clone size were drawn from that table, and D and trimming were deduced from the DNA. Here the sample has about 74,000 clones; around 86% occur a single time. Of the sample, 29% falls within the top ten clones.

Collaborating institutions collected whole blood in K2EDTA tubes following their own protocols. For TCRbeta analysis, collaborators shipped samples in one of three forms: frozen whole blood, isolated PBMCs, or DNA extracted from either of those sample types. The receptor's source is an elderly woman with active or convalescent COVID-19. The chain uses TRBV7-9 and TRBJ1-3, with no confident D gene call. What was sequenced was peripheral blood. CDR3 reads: CASSLRFAGNTIYF. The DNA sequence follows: TGTGCCAGCAGCTTGCGTTTTGCAGGAAACACCATATATTTT.